This T cell receptor (beta chain) was identified in a study of blood T cell repertoires in COVID-19. Background on the study: Spain, Italy and the United States supplied samples that represented acute and convalescent COVID-19. Sample material is recorded as cDNA or gDNA derived from T cells, B-cell-depleted T cells, or PBMCs.

Repertoires were generated with immunoSEQ multiplex PCR, while TCRdb's copy carries only in-frame clones and drops some. This sample yields 250,000 to 300,000 clones, of which around 81% are seen a single time; around 3% belongs to the top ten. The CDR3 runs to 15 residues. Trimming at V came to 7 bases and at J to 4 bases, leaving 11 bases not matched to a gene. Germline loops: CDR1 MNHEY, CDR2 SMNVEV (reference sequence). Sample: peripheral blood. V is TRBV27 and J is TRBJ2-5; 8 nucleotides align to TRBD2. The clonotype was recovered from a woman aged 55-75 years with active or convalescent COVID-19. CDR3 protein: CASTSMTSGGETQYF. Here the CDR3 DNA reads TGTGCCAGCACCTCTATGACAAGCGGGGGAGAGACCCAGTACTTC.